This passage covers 9 T cell receptor beta chains from one sample sequenced in a study of blood T cell repertoires in COVID-19. Generated by immunoSEQ multiplex PCR, the TCRdb table keeps only in-frame clones and is missing some. The sample consists of 90,000 to 150,000 clones, approximately 87% of them appearing once. The sequenced sample was peripheral blood. Every receptor here comes from a woman in her fifties or sixties with acute or convalescent COVID-19.

The chain joins TRBV11-3 to TRBJ1-1; D is ambiguous. The CDR3 is made up of 13 amino acids. The germline V gene has CDR1 SGHNT and CDR2 YENEEA. The V end lost 8 bases, the J end lost 0 bases, and 10 bases lay between the germline ends. The chain's CDR3 is CASALAMNTEAFF. CDR3 sequence (DNA): TGTGCCAGCGCCTTGGCCATGAACACTGAAGCTTTCTTT.

This rearrangement joins TRBV4-2 to TRBJ2-2; 7 bases fit TRBD2. Germline CDR1 reads LGHNA; CDR2 reads YNFKEQ. V dropped 5 bases and J dropped 1; count of bases not matched to a gene: 7. CDR3 length equals 16 residues. DNA of the CDR3: TGTGCCAGCAGCTACCGTGGCGGGGGGAACACCGGGGAGCTGTTTTTT. Protein: CASSYRGGGNTGELFF.

This chain connects TRBV7-2 to TRBJ2-6; 10 nucleotides agree with TRBD2. The germline V gene encodes CDR1 SGHTA and CDR2 FQGNSA. The CDR3 has 17 amino acids. Trimming at V came to 5 bases and at J to 0 bases, leaving 4 bases not matched to a gene. The chain's CDR3 is CASSPLAGPSGANVLTF. The DNA of the CDR3 is TGTGCCAGCAGCCCACTAGCGGGGCCCTCTGGGGCCAACGTCCTGACTTTC.

The chain employs TRBV18 and TRBJ1-3, with 7 positions matching TRBD1. This CDR3 spans 14 amino acids. V shed 0 bases, J shed 7 bases, and the junction held 3 bases outside the gene matches. Per the germline V gene, CDR1 is KGHSH and CDR2 is LQKENI. CDR3: CASSPPGGSNTIYF. The CDR3 nucleotides read TGTGCCAGCTCACCACCAGGGGGCTCTAACACCATATATTTT.

V gene TRBV11-2 combines with J gene TRBJ1-1, with TRBD1 identical over 9 bases. The CDR3 loop spans 16 amino acids. Trimming took 5 bases from V and 2 from J; bases not matched to a gene: 9. Germline V lookup: CDR1 SGHAT, CDR2 FQNNGV. CDR3 in DNA: TGTGCCAGCAGCCCTAGAGGGGGACAGGGCAACACTGAAGCTTTCTTT. Translation: CASSPRGGQGNTEAFF.

This clone was seen only a few times. This CDR3 reads CASRGTGGNEKLFF. Here the CDR3 DNA reads TGTGCCAGCAGGGGGACAGGGGGTAATGAAAAACTGTTTTTT. The chain links TRBV7-8 to TRBJ1-4; TRBD1 matches 11 bases. CDR1 SGHVS and CDR2 FQNEAQ come from the germline V gene. V shed 6 bases and J 4 bases; nucleotides not matched to a gene: 1. CDR3 length equals 14 residues.

V and J are TRBV19 and TRBJ1-5; D unresolved. The CDR3 sequence is 16 residues long. V was clipped by 6 bases and J by 0 bases, with 15 bases between them. Germline V gene data show CDR1 as LNHDA and CDR2 as SQIVND (reference sequence). CDR3 nucleotides: TGTGCCAGTAGGATACACAATCTTTATAGCAATCAGCCCCAGCATTTT. This codes for CASRIHNLYSNQPQHF.

The CDR3 spells CASSLGLEHGYTF. CDR3 DNA: TGTGCCAGCAGCTTGGGACTGGAGCATGGCTACACCTTC. This chain joins TRBV12-3 or TRBV12-4 and TRBJ1-2; TRBD1 is a possible D gene (5 bases). The CDR3 is 13 residues long. Between the trimmed V and J ends, which lost 6 bases and 6 bases, there was a span of 14 bases.

This clone is deemed medium-sized. This rearrangement joins TRBV30 to TRBJ2-1; 10 positions match TRBD2. This CDR3 is 13 amino acids long. The V segment lost 3 bases and the J segment 5 bases; nucleotides outside the gene matches: 1. CDR1 GTSNPN and CDR2 SVGIG come from the germline V gene (reference sequence). CDR3 amino acids: CAWRLAGHNEQFF. Written as DNA, the CDR3 is TGTGCCTGGAGACTAGCGGGACACAATGAGCAGTTCTTC.